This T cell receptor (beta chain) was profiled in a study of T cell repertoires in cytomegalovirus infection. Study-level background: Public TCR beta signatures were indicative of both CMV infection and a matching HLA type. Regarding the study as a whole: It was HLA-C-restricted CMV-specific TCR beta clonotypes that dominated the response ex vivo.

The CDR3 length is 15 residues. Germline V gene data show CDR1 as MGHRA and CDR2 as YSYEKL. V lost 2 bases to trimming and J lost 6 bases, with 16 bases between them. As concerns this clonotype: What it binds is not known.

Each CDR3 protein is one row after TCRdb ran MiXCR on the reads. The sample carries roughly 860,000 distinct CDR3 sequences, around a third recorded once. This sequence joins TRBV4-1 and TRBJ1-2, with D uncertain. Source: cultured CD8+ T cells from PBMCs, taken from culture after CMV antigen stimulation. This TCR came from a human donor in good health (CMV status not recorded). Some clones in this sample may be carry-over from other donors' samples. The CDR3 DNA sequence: TGCGCCAGCAGCCAAAGACCGGACCTAAGAGATGGCTACACCTTC. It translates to CASSQRPDLRDGYTF.